A single sample gave rise to the 19 T cell receptor beta chains below, sequenced in a study of T-cell reconstitution after alpha-beta-depleted transplantation in children. TCRbeta library construction was performed incorporating unique molecular identifiers. MiXCR, run by TCRdb on the PCR reads, gives a single entry per CDR3 protein. The repertoire has about 980,000 distinct CDR3 sequences, about 31% of them found once; the top ten carry under 30%. Specimen: PBMCs, mostly from graft donor cells, collected 360 days after TCRalphabeta/CD19-depleted stem cell transplant. The receptors derive from a boy under two years old who had a stem cell transplant for SCID, so the T cells may come from the graft donor.

The chain couples TRBV6-1 to TRBJ2-7; no reliable D call. V was trimmed by 8 bases and J by 2 bases, leaving 10 bases between them. The CDR3 runs 12 residues. Germline lookup yields CDR1 MNHNS and CDR2 SASEGT. The CDR3 nucleotides are TGTGCCAGCCGGGCACCTACCTACGAGCAGTACTTC. Residues: CASRAPTYEQYF.

The chain is built from TRBV7-3 and TRBJ2-2; 10 nucleotides align to TRBD2. Germline CDR1 SGHTA, CDR2 FQGTGA. There are 17 residues in the CDR3. J gave up 4 bases and V 3 bases, and 8 bases lay outside the gene matches. This chain's CDR3 is CASSFPTSGRGTGELFF. CDR3 bases: TGTGCCAGCAGCTTCCCGACTAGCGGGCGGGGCACCGGGGAGCTGTTTTTT. Drawing the rest from reference TRBV7-3 and TRBJ2-2, the complete variable domain is GAGVSQTPSNKVTEKGKYVELRCDPISGHTALYWYRQSLGQGPEFLIYFQGTGAADDSGLPNDRFFAVRPEGSVSTLKIQRTERGDSAVYLCASSFPTSGRGTGELFFGEGSRLTVL.

The CDR3 is CASSQGRRGSIETQYF. The CDR3 nucleotides read TGTGCCAGCAGCCAAGGCAGGAGGGGGTCTATAGAGACCCAGTACTTC. This rearrangement joins TRBV7-7 to TRBJ2-5; D may match TRBD1 or TRBD2 (6 bases each). This CDR3 comprises 16 residues. Trimming shortened V by 5 bases and J by 4 bases, and 20 bases separated the two germline ends. Germline V gene lookup returns CDR1 SSHAT and CDR2 FNYEAQ (reference sequence).

This clonotype was detected a few times. The chain uses TRBV12-3 or TRBV12-4 and TRBJ2-7, with TRBD1 as a possible D gene (6 bases). The CDR3 covers 14 residues. Trimming pared 5 bases from V and 3 bases from J, leaving 14 bases between. The CDR3 nucleotides are TGTGCCAGCAGTCCCCGCAGGGGCCTCTACGAGCAGTACTTC. Encoded protein: CASSPRRGLYEQYF.

This clonotype was picked up a small number of times. The chain combines TRBV9 with TRBJ2-3; D is ambiguous. The germline V gene has CDR1 SGDLS and CDR2 YYNGEE. Trimming took 4 bases from V and 4 from J, leaving 13 bases between them. The CDR3 extends over 14 amino acids. CDR3 nucleotide sequence: TGTGCCAGCAGCCCACCCGGGCGACCAGATACGCAGTATTTT. Residues: CASSPPGRPDTQYF.

This clonotype was detected only a few times. V usage is TRBV24-1 and J usage is TRBJ2-5; 8 nucleotides align to TRBD1. V was clipped by 5 bases and J by 5 bases; unmatched bases: 3. Germline V gene sequence: CDR1 KGHDR, CDR2 SFDVKD. The CDR3 runs to 13 residues. The CDR3 here is CATSGQGTETQYF. In DNA, the CDR3 is TGTGCCACCAGTGGACAGGGGACGGAGACCCAGTACTTC.

This clonotype was detected a few times. V usage is TRBV20-1 and J usage is TRBJ2-2, with 7 bases identical to TRBD2. This CDR3 is 15 amino acids long. Per germline, CDR1 DFQATT and CDR2 SNEGSKA (reference sequence). V was clipped by 2 bases and J by 4 bases; unmatched bases: 7. CDR3 sequence reads: CSARLAGLITGELFF. The CDR3 DNA reads TGCAGTGCTAGATTAGCGGGCCTAATCACCGGGGAGCTGTTTTTT.

This clonotype was seen a few times. The chain employs TRBV20-1 and TRBJ2-7, with D hard to call. V lost 0 bases, J lost 4 bases, and 7 bases lay in between. The CDR3 extends over 12 amino acids. Looked up from germline, CDR1 is DFQATT and CDR2 is SNEGSKA (reference sequence). The CDR3 nucleotides are TGCAGTGCTAGAGATCAGGAGTACGAGCAGTACTTC. This gives the protein CSARDQEYEQYF.

This clonotype occurred many times. At one of its ends the junction is not consistent with the germline gene, which may arise from a read error. The rearrangement uses TRBV12-3 or TRBV12-4 and TRBJ2-7; 11 nucleotides agree with TRBD1. CDR3 length equals 14 residues. As DNA, the CDR3 is TGCGCCAGCAGCTGGGGACAGGGGGCCTACGAGCAGTACTTC. Encoded protein: CASSWGQGAYEQYF.

This clonotype showed up many times. The chain recombines TRBV5-1 with TRBJ2-3, with D perhaps TRBD1 or TRBD2 (5 bases each). This CDR3 spans 13 amino acids. Germline V gives CDR1 SGHRS, CDR2 YFSETQ. V lost 2 bases to trimming and J lost 4 bases, with 8 bases between them. CDR3 nucleotide sequence: TGCGCCAGCAGCTTTGAGGGACCAGATACGCAGTATTTT. Translated, it gives CASSFEGPDTQYF. Based on the CDR3 plus reference TRBV5-1 and TRBJ2-3, the full variable domain is KAGVTQTPRYLIKTRGQQVTLSCSPISGHRSVSWYQQTPGQGLQFLFEYFSETQRNKGNFPGRFSGRQFSNSRSEMNVSTLELGDSALYLCASSFEGPDTQYFGPGTRLTVL.

The chain carries TRBV28 and TRBJ2-3; D remains unclear. Germline CDR1 is MDHEN and CDR2 is SYDVKM. V shed 4 bases and J shed 5 bases, with 7 bases lying between them. This CDR3 is built from 12 residues. CDR3: CASSWGIDTQYF. The CDR3 DNA reads TGTGCCAGCAGTTGGGGAATAGATACGCAGTATTTT.

This clonotype was counted between two and nine times. This chain uses TRBV13 with TRBJ2-3; no clear D gene. Trimming took off 3 bases at V and 2 bases at J, with 6 bases between the two ends. CDR1 is PRHDT and CDR2 is FYEKMQ in the germline V gene (reference sequence). The CDR3 is made up of 13 amino acids. CDR3 DNA sequence: TGTGCCAGCAGCTTCCTCCCCACAGATACGCAGTATTTT. Its protein product is CASSFLPTDTQYF.

This clonotype was found a few times. The chain has TRBV5-1 and TRBJ2-1; 12 nucleotides match TRBD2. Trimming took 4 bases from V and 4 from J; bases not matched to a gene: 6. The CDR3 loop spans 16 amino acids. Germline CDR1 and CDR2: SGHRS and YFSETQ. The CDR3 DNA is TGCGCCAGCAGCCGACCCCTAGCGGGGGGGTACAATGAGCAGTTCTTC. This gives the protein CASSRPLAGGYNEQFF.

This clonotype showed up just a few times. CDR3 DNA sequence: TGTGCCAGCAGCCACCCCGGGACCTTTCAAGAGACCCAGTACTTC. This translates into CASSHPGTFQETQYF. This chain connects TRBV14 to TRBJ2-5; either TRBD1 or TRBD2 may supply D (5 bases each). The CDR3 loop spans 15 amino acids. The V end lost 3 bases, the J end lost 2 bases, and 13 bases lay between the germline ends. Looked up from germline, CDR1 is SGHDN and CDR2 is FVKESK.

This CDR3 reads CSASARPETQYF. CDR3 nucleotides: TGCAGTGCTAGCGCTAGACCGGAGACCCAGTACTTC. V gene TRBV20-1 combines with J gene TRBJ2-5; D is uncertain. The CDR3 is 12 residues long. V lost 3 bases and J 5 bases, leaving 10 bases between the germline ends. Germline CDR1 and CDR2: DFQATT and SNEGSKA (reference sequence).

This chain links TRBV28 with TRBJ2-1; TRBD2 matches 9 bases. The germline gives CDR1 MDHEN, CDR2 SYDVKM. The V segment lost 6 bases and the J segment 7 bases; nucleotides outside the gene matches: 10. This CDR3 region has 15 residues. The CDR3 is CASRPTSGQQNEQFF. CDR3 nucleotide sequence: TGTGCCAGCAGACCTACTAGCGGGCAACAGAATGAGCAGTTCTTC.

This clonotype has more than one count but fewer than ten. The chain has TRBV20-1 and TRBJ2-6; D remains unclear. CDR1 is DFQATT, CDR2 SNEGSKA, per germline (reference sequence). V shed 1 base and J shed 0 bases, with 10 bases lying between them. The CDR3 spans 16 residues. The CDR3 region is CSARGSLLSGANVLTF. CDR3 sequence (DNA): TGCAGTGCTAGAGGAAGTTTACTCTCTGGGGCCAACGTCCTGACTTTC.

The chain has TRBV21-1 and TRBJ2-7; no DNA check was done on the table's D call, TRBD1. TRBV21-1 is a listed pseudogene. The CDR3 has 15 residues. This CDR3 reads CASEWLTVSRYEQYF. CDR3 coding DNA: TGTGCCAGCGAATGGCTCACCGTGTCCCGGTACGAGCAGTACTTC.

This clonotype was counted a few times. The chain's CDR3 is CSVRTGGIDEQFF. CDR3 DNA: TGCAGCGTCCGGACAGGCGGGATCGATGAGCAGTTCTTC. This chain connects TRBV29-1 to TRBJ2-1; TRBD1 might be the D (7 bases). Trimming pared 6 bases from V and 8 bases from J, leaving 17 bases between. The CDR3 runs to 13 residues. From germline, CDR1 is SQVTM and CDR2 ANQGSEA.